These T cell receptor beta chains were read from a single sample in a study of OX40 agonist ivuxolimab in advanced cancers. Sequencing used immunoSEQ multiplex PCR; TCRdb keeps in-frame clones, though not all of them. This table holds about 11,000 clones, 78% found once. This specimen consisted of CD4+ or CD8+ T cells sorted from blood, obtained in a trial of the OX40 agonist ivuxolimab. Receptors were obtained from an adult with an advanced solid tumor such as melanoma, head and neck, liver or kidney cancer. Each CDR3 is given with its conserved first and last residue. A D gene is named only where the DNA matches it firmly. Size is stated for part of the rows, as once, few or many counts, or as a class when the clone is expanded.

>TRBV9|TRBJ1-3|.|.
TGTGCCAGCAGCGTAGGGATTGTTGGAAACACCATATATTTT
CASSVGIVGNTIYF
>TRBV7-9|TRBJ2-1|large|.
TGTGCCAGCAGCCACCATGGACTTGACAATGAGCAGTTCTTC
CASSHHGLDNEQFF
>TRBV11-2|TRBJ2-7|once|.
TGTGCCACCGGATCGTGGTTCTCCTACGAGCAGTACTTC
CATGSWFSYEQYF
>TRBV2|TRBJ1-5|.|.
TGTGCCAGCAGTGAAGCGCAGGCACTCAGGGCGGCCCAGCCCCAGCATTTT
CASSEAQALRAAQPQHF
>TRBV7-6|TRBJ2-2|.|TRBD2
TGTGCCAGCAGCTTAAATTCCGGGCTAGCGGGAGTAGCCCCCGGGGAGCTGTTTTTT
CASSLNSGLAGVAPGELFF
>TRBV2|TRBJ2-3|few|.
TGTGCCAGCAGCGCATTGGTCGCAGATACGCAGTATTTT
CASSALVADTQYF
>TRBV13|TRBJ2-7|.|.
TGTGCCAGCAGCTACCCGTCCGAGGGGAGGGAGCAGTACTTC
CASSYPSEGREQYF
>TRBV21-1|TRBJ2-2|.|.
TGTGCCAGCAGCAAAGTGGCCCCCCCCGGGGAGCTGTTTTTT
CASSKVAPPGELFF
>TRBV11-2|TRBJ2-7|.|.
TGTGCCAGCAGCTTGGGCGACGGCTACGAGCAGTACTTC
CASSLGDGYEQYF
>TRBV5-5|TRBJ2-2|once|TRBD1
TGTGCCAGCAGCTTGGCCACAGGGGGTAAGGGGGAGCTGTTTTTT
CASSLATGGKGELFF
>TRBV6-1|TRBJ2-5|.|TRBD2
TGTGCCAGCAGTCGGACTAGCGGGTACCAAGAGACCCAGTACTTC
CASSRTSGYQETQYF
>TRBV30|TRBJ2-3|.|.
TGTGCCTGGAGTGTGCCCGGGTGGCGGCCGGGGGTACCAGATACGCAGTATTTT
CAWSVPGWRPGVPDTQYF
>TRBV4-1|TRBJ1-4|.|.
TGCGCCAGCAGCCAAGACCGGGGACGCTCGAATGAAAAACTGTTTTTT
CASSQDRGRSNEKLFF
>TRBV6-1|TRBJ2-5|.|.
TGTGCCACCACCCCAGCGGGTAGCGGACTAGAGACCCAGTACTTC
CATTPAGSGLETQYF
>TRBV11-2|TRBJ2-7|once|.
TGTGCCAGCAGCTCCACAGGGATGAGCTCCTACGAGCAGTACTTC
CASSSTGMSSYEQYF
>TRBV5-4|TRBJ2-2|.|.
TGTGCCAGCAGCTTGTGGGCGGTAGGCACCGGGGAGCTGTTTTTT
CASSLWAVGTGELFF